The rows below give T cell receptor beta chains drawn from one sample of a study of blood T cell repertoires in COVID-19. The protocol was immunoSEQ multiplex PCR, while the TCRdb copy is restricted to in-frame clones and leaves out a portion. The sample lists roughly 82,000 clones, about 86% occurring once. The material sequenced was peripheral blood. The receptors were gathered from a woman between 55 and 75 years old with acute or convalescent COVID-19. CDR3s leave out the opening cysteine and the closing phenylalanine or tryptophan. Size tells how often a clone was seen (once, few, many) or the class of an expanded clone, and some rows leave it out.

j_call: TRBJ2-1
cdr3_length: 14
clone_size: few
v_call: TRBV19
cdr3_aa: ASSTPRQGTYNEQF

j_call: TRBJ2-7
cdr3_length: 12
clone_size: -
v_call: TRBV21-1
cdr3_aa: ASSRSNPEGEQY

j_call: TRBJ2-3
cdr3_length: 12
clone_size: -
v_call: TRBV4-3
cdr3_aa: ASSQDRVADTQY

j_call: TRBJ1-5
cdr3_length: 14
clone_size: -
v_call: TRBV18
cdr3_aa: ASSPFVSTPTQPQH

j_call: TRBJ2-3
cdr3_length: 14
clone_size: -
v_call: TRBV5-6
cdr3_aa: ASSLGGVGGADTQY

j_call: TRBJ1-2
cdr3_length: 12
clone_size: -
v_call: TRBV6-2/TRBV6-3
cdr3_aa: ASSDRLSNYGYT

j_call: TRBJ2-7
cdr3_length: 13
clone_size: -
v_call: TRBV7-9
cdr3_aa: ASSLPGTGGHEQY

j_call: TRBJ1-3
cdr3_length: 14
clone_size: -
v_call: TRBV5-1
cdr3_aa: ASSWGESGSGNTIY

j_call: TRBJ2-2
cdr3_length: 11
clone_size: -
v_call: TRBV12-3/TRBV12-4
cdr3_aa: ASTRGGSGELF

j_call: TRBJ1-1
cdr3_length: 13
clone_size: -
v_call: TRBV5-1
cdr3_aa: ASSLLGGVDTEAF

j_call: TRBJ2-1
cdr3_length: 12
clone_size: -
v_call: TRBV10-2
cdr3_aa: ASTGSRVYNEQF

j_call: TRBJ1-2
cdr3_length: 11
clone_size: once
v_call: TRBV12-3/TRBV12-4
cdr3_aa: ASSFAGDIGYT

j_call: TRBJ1-1
cdr3_length: 12
clone_size: -
v_call: TRBV5-4
cdr3_aa: ASSLEAGRTEAF

j_call: TRBJ1-1
cdr3_length: 11
clone_size: -
v_call: TRBV5-5
cdr3_aa: ASGLDLNTEAF

j_call: TRBJ1-1
cdr3_length: 12
clone_size: once
v_call: TRBV5-4
cdr3_aa: ASSGGAVNTEAF

j_call: TRBJ2-3
cdr3_length: 11
clone_size: -
v_call: TRBV19
cdr3_aa: ASSSRGTDTQY

j_call: TRBJ2-3
cdr3_length: 13
clone_size: -
v_call: TRBV11-3
cdr3_aa: ASSSRQGPTDTQY